These 3 T cell receptor beta chains were all obtained from the same sample, sequenced in a study of blood T cell repertoires in COVID-19. Produced via immunoSEQ multiplex PCR; TCRdb's table is partial and in-frame only. The table includes 55,000 to 75,000 clones, about 70% detected once. Sequenced sample: peripheral blood. The receptors come from a man aged 55 to 70 with acute or convalescent COVID-19.

The gene calls are TRBV5-6 and TRBJ1-1; unclear D gene. The CDR3 contains 12 residues. V lost 4 bases to trimming and J lost 3 bases, with 7 bases between them. Germline-derived CDR1 and CDR2 are SGHDT and YYEEEE. Written as DNA, the CDR3 is TGTGCCAGCAGCCGGGTGTACACTGAAGCTTTCTTT. This codes for CASSRVYTEAFF.

This clone was picked up one time. CDR3: CASSPYAGGLNTGELFF. Here the CDR3 DNA reads TGTGCCAGCAGCCCGTATGCGGGGGGCCTAAACACCGGGGAGCTGTTTTTT. V gene TRBV5-8 combines with J gene TRBJ2-2, with TRBD2 identical over 8 bases. Trimming removed 4 bases from V and 2 bases from J; junction bases left unmatched: 10. The CDR3 extends over 17 amino acids. Germline values: CDR1 SGHTS, CDR2 YDEGEE.

V is TRBV5-1 and J is TRBJ2-1; D possibly corresponds to TRBD2 (6 bases). CDR1 is SGHRS and CDR2 is YFSETQ in the germline V gene. The CDR3 is 15 residues long. V was trimmed by 6 bases and J by 0 bases, leaving 13 bases between them. CDR3 coding DNA: TGCGCCAGCACCTCCACCGGGAGCTCCTACAATGAGCAGTTCTTC. Its protein is CASTSTGSSYNEQFF. Full variable domain (missing parts from reference TRBV5-1 and TRBJ2-1): KAGVTQTPRYLIKTRGQQVTLSCSPISGHRSVSWYQQTPGQGLQFLFEYFSETQRNKGNFPGRFSGRQFSNSRSEMNVSTLELGDSALYLCASTSTGSSYNEQFFGPGTRLTVL.